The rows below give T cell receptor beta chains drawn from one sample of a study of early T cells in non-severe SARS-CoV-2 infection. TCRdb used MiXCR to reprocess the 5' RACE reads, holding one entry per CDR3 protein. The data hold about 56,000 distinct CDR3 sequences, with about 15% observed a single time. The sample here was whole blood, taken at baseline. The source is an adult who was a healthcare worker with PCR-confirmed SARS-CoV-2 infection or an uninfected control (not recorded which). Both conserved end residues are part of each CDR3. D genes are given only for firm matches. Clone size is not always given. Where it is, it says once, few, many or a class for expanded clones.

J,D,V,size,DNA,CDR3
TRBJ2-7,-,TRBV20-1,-,TGCAGTGCTAGAGACTTTAAGAACGAGCAGTACTTC,CSARDFKNEQYF
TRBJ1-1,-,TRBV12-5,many,TGTGCTAGTGGTACCCCGGGAGGAAACACTGAAGCTTTCTTT,CASGTPGGNTEAFF
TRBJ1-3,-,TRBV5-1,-,TGCGCCAGCAGCCAAGAATTCGCAGGTTCTGGAAACACCATATATTTT,CASSQEFAGSGNTIYF
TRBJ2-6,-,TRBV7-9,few,TGTGCCAGCAGCTTAGCATTCGTGGCAGCAAGCCCTGGGGGGGCCAACGTCCTGACTTTC,CASSLAFVAASPGGANVLTF
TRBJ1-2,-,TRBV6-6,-,TGTGCCAGCAGGTCTGGGGTAGGCTATGGCTACACCTTC,CASRSGVGYGYTF
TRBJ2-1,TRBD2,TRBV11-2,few,TGTGCCAGCAGCTTACTTAGCGGGAGTGAGAATGAGCAGTTCTTC,CASSLLSGSENEQFF
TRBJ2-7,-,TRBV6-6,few,TGTGCCAGCAGCCTACCCCTCGGGTCTGACGAGCAGTACTTC,CASSLPLGSDEQYF
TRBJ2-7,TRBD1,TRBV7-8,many,TGTGCCAGCAGCGCAGACAGGGGAGAGGCCTACGAGCAGTACTTC,CASSADRGEAYEQYF
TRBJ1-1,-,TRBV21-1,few,TGTGCCAGCAGCAATTGGACAGCAACAAGCCGAAACACTGAAGCTTTCTTT,CASSNWTATSRNTEAFF
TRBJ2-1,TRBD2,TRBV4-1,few,TGCGCCAGCAGCCAAGATACTAGCGGCTACTACAATGAGCAGTTCTTC,CASSQDTSGYYNEQFF
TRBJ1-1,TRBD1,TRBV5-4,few,TGTGCCAGCAACCTACAGGGGTTAGGCACTGAAGCTTTCTTT,CASNLQGLGTEAFF
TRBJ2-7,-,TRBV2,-,TGTGCCAGCAGGAACAGGGACCCAACCTACGAGCAGTACTTC,CASRNRDPTYEQYF
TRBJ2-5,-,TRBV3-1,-,TGTGCCAGCAGTGGGAATGGAGAGACCCAGTACTTC,CASSGNGETQYF
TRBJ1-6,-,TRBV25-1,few,TGTGCCAGCAGTGACAGGGACTCCTATAATTCACCCCTCCACTTT,CASSDRDSYNSPLHF
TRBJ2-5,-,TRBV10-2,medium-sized,TGCGCCAGCAGTGAGTACAGGACCCAAGAGACCCAGTACTTC,CASSEYRTQETQYF
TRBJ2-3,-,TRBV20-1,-,TGCAGTGGGGGAAGGCCAGATACGCAGTATTTT,CSGGRPDTQYF
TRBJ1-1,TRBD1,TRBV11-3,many,TGTGCCAGCAGCACCGCAGGGGGTACTGAAGCTTTCTTT,CASSTAGGTEAFF
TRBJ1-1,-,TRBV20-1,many,TGCAGTGCTAGAGATCACCTGGGTTACACTGAAGCTTTCTTT,CSARDHLGYTEAFF